This T cell receptor (beta chain) was recorded in a study of blood T cell repertoires in COVID-19. In the study's own analysis: Estimated nucleated cell counts came from reference gene primer amplification. The repertoire was sequenced with immunoSEQ multiplex PCR; TCRdb's copy has only in-frame clones and lacks some. V and J calls plus clone size are reproduced from that table; the DNA served to infer D and trimming. The top ten clones hold 10% of a sample with fewer than 100,000 clones, roughly 86% of them seen once. After removal of 0 bases from V and 4 bases from J, the junction contained 2 bases not matched to a gene. The length of the CDR3 is 16 residues. CDR1 and CDR2 from the germline V gene are LGHNA and YNFKEQ.

Sequenced sample: peripheral blood. The J gene is TRBJ2-2, the V gene TRBV4-2; 10 nucleotides agree with TRBD1. The receptor was derived from a middle-aged man with acute or convalescent COVID-19. In DNA form, the CDR3 reads TGTGCCAGCAGCCAAGAAGACAGGGGGCGCACCGGGGAGCTGTTTTTT. It yields the protein CASSQEDRGRTGELFF.